What follows are 7 T cell receptor beta chains derived from one specimen sequenced in a study of blood T cell repertoires in COVID-19. Using immunoSEQ multiplex PCR, the repertoire was profiled, and TCRdb retains in-frame clones only, with some absent. The table records 200,000 to 300,000 clones, 75% to 90% of them present only once. Sequenced sample: peripheral blood. Receptor source: a woman in her thirties or forties with acute or convalescent COVID-19.

On this clone: The sample contains more than one DNA sequence encoding this CDR3. The chain is built from TRBV2 and TRBJ1-5; 8 nucleotides align to TRBD1. Germline lookup yields CDR1 SNHLY and CDR2 FYNNEI. The CDR3 sequence is 13 residues long. Trimming took 5 bases from V and 4 from J; bases not matched to a gene: 1. The CDR3 loop reads CASSRQGNQPQHF. Written as DNA, the CDR3 is TGTGCCAGCAGTCGACAGGGGAATCAGCCCCAGCATTTT. The complete variable domain, with remaining parts taken from reference TRBV2 and TRBJ1-5, reads EPEVTQTPSHQVTQMGQEVILRCVPISNHLYFYWYRQILGQKVEFLVSFYNNEISEKSEIFDDQFSVERPDGSNFTLKIRSTKLEDSAMYFCASSRQGNQPQHFGDGTRLSIL.

This clone was found once. This chain uses TRBV29-1 with TRBJ2-2; TRBD2 aligns across 13 bases. The CDR3 has 15 residues. Germline loops: CDR1 SQVTM, CDR2 ANQGSEA. Trimming cost V 7 bases and J 6 bases; bases outside gene matches: 8. The CDR3 spells CSAATSGGHAGELFF. The DNA of the CDR3 is TGCAGCGCTGCGACTAGCGGGGGGCACGCCGGGGAGCTGTTTTTT.

The chain couples TRBV5-4 to TRBJ1-1; D is possibly TRBD1 (5 bases). CDR3 length: 14 residues. Trimming stripped 0 bases from V and 8 bases from J, with 14 bases between. Germline V gives CDR1 SGHNT, CDR2 YYREEE (reference sequence). The CDR3: CASSLAGLLTEAFF. As DNA, the CDR3 is TGTGCCAGCAGCTTGGCAGGGCTCCTTACGGAAGCTTTCTTT.

This chain uses TRBV10-3 with TRBJ1-1; the D gene is possibly TRBD1 (5 bases). The germline V and J ends were trimmed by 4 bases and 8 bases, with 8 bases remaining between them. Looked up from germline, CDR1 is ENHRY and CDR2 is SYGVKD. There are 11 residues in the CDR3. CDR3 sequence (DNA): TGTGCCATCAGTGTGGGGCAAGAAGCTTTCTTT. Protein sequence: CAISVGQEAFF.

This clone was observed a few times. This sequence joins TRBV7-2 and TRBJ1-1, with 8 bases identical to TRBD1. The V gene end was trimmed by 2 bases and the J gene end by 4 bases; junction bases not matched to a gene: 3. Germline CDR1 reads SGHTA; CDR2 reads FQGNSA. CDR3 length equals 14 residues. CDR3 DNA: TGTGCCAGCAGCTTAACAACAGGGGGCACTGAAGCTTTCTTT. This codes for CASSLTTGGTEAFF.

V and J are TRBV6-2 or TRBV6-3 and TRBJ1-2, with unresolved D. Germline CDR1 and CDR2: MNHEY and SVGEGT. Between the trimmed V and J ends, which lost 2 bases and 8 bases, there was a span of 9 bases. This CDR3 contains 12 residues. CDR3 sequence: CASSYGQDGYTF. As DNA, the CDR3 is TGTGCCAGCAGTTACGGGCAAGACGGCTACACCTTC.

The table lists this clone with a few counts. V usage is TRBV7-9 and J usage is TRBJ2-3; 14 nucleotides match TRBD2. Looked up from germline, CDR1 is SEHNR and CDR2 is FQNEAQ (reference sequence). The CDR3 spans 14 residues. After removal of 6 bases from V and 9 bases from J, the junction contained 5 bases not matched to a gene. CDR3 sequence reads: CASRTSGGEETQYF. DNA of the CDR3: TGTGCCAGCAGGACTAGCGGGGGGGAGGAAACGCAGTATTTT.